This passage covers 25 T cell receptor beta chains from one sample sequenced in a study of identical twins. TCRdb passed the 5' RACE reads through MiXCR, listing each CDR3 protein once. The sample lists 1.5 million to 2 million distinct CDR3 sequences; less than 40% were seen once. The sequencing sample was made of cord blood. The source is a newborn girl in good health.

The chain couples TRBV6-2 or TRBV6-3 to TRBJ2-7; D is unresolved. Germline V gives CDR1 MNHEY, CDR2 SVGEGT. The CDR3 is 11 residues long. The V end was cut by 7 bases, the J end by 7 bases, with 11 bases between. The CDR3 reads CASTTSREQYF. The CDR3 nucleotides read TGTGCCAGCACCACCTCTCGTGAGCAGTACTTC.

This clonotype has more than one count but fewer than ten. Since a much larger clone is just one base distant, this may be a read error. The gene calls are TRBV7-9 and TRBJ1-2; D is unclear. The CDR3 spans 12 residues. Germline V gene lookup returns CDR1 SEHNR and CDR2 FQNEAQ (reference sequence). CDR3 in amino acids: CASSLAVYGHTF. The CDR3 nucleotides read TGTGCCAGCAGCTTAGCGGTCTATGGCCACACCTTC. Filled out from reference TRBV7-9 and TRBJ1-2, the complete variable domain reads DTGVSQNPRHKITKRGQNVTFRCDPISEHNRLYWYRQTLGQGPEFLTYFQNEAQLEKSRLLSDRFSAERPKGSFSTLEIQRTEQGDSAMYLCASSLAVYGHTFGSGTRLTVV.

This clonotype was seen many times. This chain joins TRBV6-5 and TRBJ1-2, with TRBD1 matching 9 bases. This CDR3 has 12 amino acids. Trimming at V came to 7 bases and at J to 7 bases, leaving 4 bases not matched to a gene. The germline V gene encodes CDR1 MNHEY and CDR2 SVGAGI. The CDR3, as DNA: TGTGCCAGCACCCCGACAGGGGGTGGCTACACCTTC. Translating gives CASTPTGGGYTF.

The chain uses TRBV18 and TRBJ2-4; D call uncertain. The V end lost 1 base, the J end lost 0 bases, and 7 bases lay between the germline ends. Germline V lookup: CDR1 KGHSH, CDR2 LQKENI. The CDR3 extends over 15 amino acids. The CDR3 region has the DNA TGTGCCAGCTCACCACAGGGTAGAGCCAAAAACATTCAGTACTTC. The encoded protein is CASSPQGRAKNIQYF.

This clonotype was detected a few times. The chain joins TRBV14 to TRBJ1-6; D is uncertain. The V gene lost 1 base and the J gene lost 8 bases, with 12 bases spanning the gap. The CDR3 is 15 residues long. Germline assignment: CDR1 SGHDN and CDR2 FVKESK. This CDR3 is CASSQGPAWDSPLHF. The CDR3 coding sequence is TGTGCCAGCAGCCAAGGACCAGCGTGGGATTCACCCCTCCACTTT.

This clonotype was seen a few times. The J gene is TRBJ2-6, the V gene TRBV19; D ambiguous. The CDR3 consists of 14 residues. Trimming cost V 7 bases and J 1 base, with 8 bases left between them. Germline CDR1 and CDR2: LNHDA and SQIVND (reference sequence). In DNA, the CDR3 is TGTGCCAGTAAGGTCCAATCTGGGGCCAACGTCCTGACTTTC. This codes for CASKVQSGANVLTF.

This chain joins TRBV6-5 and TRBJ2-5; 7 nucleotides align to TRBD2. V lost 5 bases, J lost 11 bases, and 14 bases stayed unmatched. Germline assignment: CDR1 MNHEY and CDR2 SVGAGI. The CDR3 consists of 14 residues. The CDR3 coding sequence is TGTGCCAGCAGTCAGACTAGCCCCTACAATGAGCAGTACTTC. Translating it yields CASSQTSPYNEQYF.

The chain links TRBV19 to TRBJ2-3; possible D gene TRBD2, 7 bases. V lost 10 bases, J lost 1 base, and 18 bases lay in between. CDR1 LNHDA and CDR2 SQIVND come from the germline V gene (reference sequence). CDR3 length equals 15 residues. CDR3 region: CATRLGGPGTDTQYF. The CDR3 region has the DNA TGTGCCACGAGACTGGGGGGGCCTGGCACAGATACGCAGTATTTT.

The J gene is TRBJ2-1, the V gene TRBV12-3 or TRBV12-4, with D possibly being TRBD2 (5 bases). CDR3 length: 16 residues. Trimming stripped 7 bases from V and 1 base from J, with 17 bases between. In DNA, the CDR3 is TGTGCCAGCATTTCGAATTGGACTGGTTCCTACAATGAGCAGTTCTTC. It specifies CASISNWTGSYNEQFF.

This clonotype was counted only a few times. CDR3 in DNA: TGTGCCAGCAGAGTTCAGGTGAACACCGGGGAGCTGTTTTTT. It is translated as CASRVQVNTGELFF. The gene calls are TRBV28 and TRBJ2-2, with unresolved D. The CDR3 is 14 residues long. V shed 6 bases and J shed 1 base, with 9 bases lying between them. Germline-derived CDR1 and CDR2 are MDHEN and SYDVKM.

This chain joins TRBV29-1 and TRBJ1-4; unclear D gene. The CDR3 is made up of 12 amino acids. Per the germline V gene, CDR1 is SQVTM and CDR2 is ANQGSEA. The V gene lost 7 bases and the J gene lost 0 bases, with 6 bases spanning the gap. The CDR3 DNA is TGCAGCGGAGGGACAACTAATGAAAAACTGTTTTTT. This gives the protein CSGGTTNEKLFF.

This clonotype was observed a few times. The chain uses TRBV2 and TRBJ1-4; D gene ambiguous. Germline V gives CDR1 SNHLY, CDR2 FYNNEI. CDR3 length equals 14 residues. V lost 2 bases and J lost 4, with 8 bases in between. The CDR3 loop reads CASSERTVNEKLFF. Here the CDR3 DNA reads TGTGCCAGCAGTGAAAGGACTGTTAATGAAAAACTGTTTTTT.

The chain uses TRBV10-1 and TRBJ2-7; D unclear. The J call may be wrong; the DNA end is better matched by TRBJ2-5. Germline V CDR1 and CDR2: WNHNN, SYGVQD (reference sequence). This CDR3 is 13 amino acids long. The CDR3 is CASSASSEQTQYF. Written as DNA, the CDR3 is TGCGCCAGCAGCGCGTCTTCGGAACAGACCCAGTACTTC.

The chain joins TRBV11-2 to TRBJ1-2; D unresolved. The germline V gene has CDR1 SGHAT and CDR2 FQNNGV. V shed 1 base and J shed 6 bases, with 12 bases lying between them. The CDR3 spans 14 residues. CDR3 amino acids: CASSLVSPADGYTF. DNA for the CDR3: TGTGCCAGCAGCTTAGTGAGCCCAGCAGATGGCTACACCTTC.

This sequence joins TRBV20-1 and TRBJ2-4; 10 positions agree with TRBD2. The J call may be wrong; the DNA end is better matched by TRBJ2-7. Germline V gene data show CDR1 as DFQATT and CDR2 as SNEGSKA (reference sequence). This CDR3 region has 15 residues. CDR3 region: CSARAAGGIRYEQYF. The DNA of the CDR3 is TGCAGTGCTAGAGCAGCGGGGGGGATAAGGTACGAGCAGTACTTC.

The chain combines TRBV25-1 with TRBJ2-1; 12 positions agree with TRBD2. The germline CDR1 and CDR2 sequences are MGHDK and SYGVNS. The CDR3 runs 17 residues. V trimming: 5 bases; J trimming: 3 bases; junction bases outside the gene matches: 8. In DNA, the CDR3 is TGTGCCAGCAGTCCTGAGGGGGGACTAGCGGGCTACAATGAGCAGTTCTTC. Translated: CASSPEGGLAGYNEQFF.

J is TRBJ2-7 and V is TRBV27, with a weak D call TRBD2 (6 bases). The CDR3 covers 11 residues. V lost 5 bases to trimming and J lost 6 bases, with 8 bases between them. CDR1 and CDR2 (germline): MNHEY, SMNVEV (reference sequence). CDR3 protein: CASSGGCEQYF. CDR3 sequence (DNA): TGTGCCAGCAGTGGGGGGTGCGAGCAGTACTTC.

Regarding this clonotype: Sequence at one end of the junction differs from germline and may be a read error. V gene TRBV10-3 combines with J gene TRBJ2-3; 7 bases match TRBD2. The V gene's germline CDR1 is ENHRY and CDR2 SYGVKD. The CDR3 is 15 amino acids. The CDR3 spells CAISAAGSSTDTQYF. DNA for the CDR3: TGTGCTATCAGTGCAGCGGGATCTAGCACAGATACGCAGTATTTT.

This clonotype has only a few counts. The chain combines TRBV6-5 with TRBJ2-3, with TRBD2 matching 13 bases. The CDR3 loop spans 16 amino acids. Per germline, CDR1 MNHEY and CDR2 SVGAGI. The junction had 8 bases not matched to a gene; V was cut back by 6 bases and J by 5 bases. CDR3 in DNA: TGTGCCAGCAGGACCACTAGCGGGAGGGCCATAGATACGCAGTATTTT. This translates into CASRTTSGRAIDTQYF.

Comments on this clonotype: At one of its ends the junction is not consistent with the germline gene, which may arise from a read error. This chain joins TRBV6-6 and TRBJ2-7, with TRBD1 matching over 7 bases. The CDR3 extends over 15 amino acids. The germline CDR1 and CDR2 sequences are MNHNY and SVGAGI (reference sequence). The CDR3 sequence: CASRTIDRDVGERYF. CDR3 bases: TGTGCCAGCAGAACCATCGACAGGGACGTGGGCGAGCGGTACTTC.

This clonotype was seen more than once but under ten times. The chain employs TRBV2 and TRBJ1-2, with D unclear. V was shortened by 9 bases and J by 2 bases, with 10 bases between the two germline ends. The CDR3 is made up of 12 amino acids. The V gene's germline CDR1 is SNHLY and CDR2 FYNNEI. CDR3 sequence (DNA): TGTGCCAGGAGGAGACAAAACTATGGCTACACCTTC. Translation gives CARRRQNYGYTF. The variable domain in full, with the rest retrieved from reference TRBV2 and TRBJ1-2, is EPEVTQTPSHQVTQMGQEVILRCVPISNHLYFYWYRQILGQKVEFLVSFYNNEISEKSEIFDDQFSVERPDGSNFTLKIRSTKLEDSAMYFCARRRQNYGYTFGSGTRLTVV.

The table lists this clonotype with a count of one. The gene calls are TRBV20-1 and TRBJ2-3, with TRBD2 matching over 10 bases. The CDR3 is made up of 17 amino acids. V shed 3 bases, J shed 0 bases, and the junction held 9 bases outside the gene matches. The germline V gene has CDR1 DFQATT and CDR2 SNEGSKA (reference sequence). CDR3 protein: CSASAPFSGRSTDTQYF. The CDR3 DNA follows: TGCAGTGCTAGTGCCCCTTTTAGCGGGAGGAGCACAGATACGCAGTATTTT.

This clonotype has at least ten counts. The chain couples TRBV29-1 to TRBJ1-2, with D hard to call. The V gene lost 2 bases and the J gene lost 1 base, with 5 bases spanning the gap. This CDR3 spans 12 amino acids. Germline loops: CDR1 SQVTM, CDR2 ANQGSEA. The CDR3 reads CSVEQVNYGYTF. Written as DNA, the CDR3 is TGCAGCGTTGAACAGGTTAACTATGGCTACACCTTC.

The table lists this clonotype with a few counts. This chain links TRBV9 with TRBJ1-2; 10 positions match TRBD1. CDR3 length: 16 amino acids. V shed 3 bases and J 7 bases; nucleotides not matched to a gene: 12. CDR1 and CDR2 from the germline V gene are SGDLS and YYNGEE. CDR3 sequence (DNA): TGTGCCAGCAGCGAAGATGACAGGGGGCAATCGCTTGGCTACACCTTC. Its protein product is CASSEDDRGQSLGYTF.

This clonotype was picked up many times. The chain links TRBV5-1 to TRBJ2-1, with 9 positions matching TRBD2. The trim removed 4 bases at V and 6 bases at J, leaving 5 bases unmatched. This CDR3 is 14 amino acids long. The V gene's germline CDR1 is SGHRS and CDR2 YFSETQ. CDR3 in amino acids: CASSRLAGSNEQFF. Written as DNA, the CDR3 is TGCGCCAGCAGCCGGCTAGCGGGATCCAATGAGCAGTTCTTC. Variable domain in full (rest from reference TRBV5-1 and TRBJ2-1): KAGVTQTPRYLIKTRGQQVTLSCSPISGHRSVSWYQQTPGQGLQFLFEYFSETQRNKGNFPGRFSGRQFSNSRSEMNVSTLELGDSALYLCASSRLAGSNEQFFGPGTRLTVL.